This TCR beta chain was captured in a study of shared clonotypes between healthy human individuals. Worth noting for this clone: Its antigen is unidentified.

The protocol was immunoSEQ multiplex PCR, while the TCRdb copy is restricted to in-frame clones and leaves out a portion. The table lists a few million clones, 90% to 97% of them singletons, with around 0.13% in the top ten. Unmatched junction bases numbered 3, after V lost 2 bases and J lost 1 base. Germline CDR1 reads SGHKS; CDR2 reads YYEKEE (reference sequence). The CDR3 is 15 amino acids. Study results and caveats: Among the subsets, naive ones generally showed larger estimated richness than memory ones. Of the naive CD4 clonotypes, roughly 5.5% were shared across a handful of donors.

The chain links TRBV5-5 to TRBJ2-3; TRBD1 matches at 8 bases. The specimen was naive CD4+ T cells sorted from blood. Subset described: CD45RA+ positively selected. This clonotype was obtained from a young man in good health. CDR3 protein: CASSFSGGRTDTQYF. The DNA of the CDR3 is TGTGCCAGCAGCTTCTCAGGGGGCCGCACAGATACGCAGTATTTT.